The TCR beta chain under discussion was sequenced for a study of blood T cell repertoires in COVID-19. Overall study: Specimens from acute and convalescent COVID-19 originated in the United States, Italy and Spain.

Per the original data handling: Reference gene primer amplification yielded estimated nucleated cell counts. Assay: immunoSEQ multiplex PCR; the TCRdb copy retains only in-frame clones and omits some. V and J calls and clone size are as listed in that table; D and trimming were resolved from the DNA. The profile shows about 58,000 clones, 70% to 90% of them singletons. The CDR3 has 15 amino acids. The V end lost 5 bases, the J end lost 0 bases, and 10 bases lay between the germline ends. CDR1 and CDR2 (germline): SGHAT, FQNNGV. The sequence came from a woman aged 55-69 years with active COVID-19. The source material was peripheral blood. The V and J genes are TRBV11-2 and TRBJ1-4; perhaps TRBD1 as D (5 bases). CDR3 nucleotides: TGTGCCAGCAGCGGGGGGACTGCAACTAATGAAAAACTGTTTTTT. Residues: CASSGGTATNEKLFF.